This passage covers 19 T cell receptor beta chains from one sample sequenced in a study of molecular identifiers for immune sequencing clone quantification. In TCRdb, the PCR reads were re-called with MiXCR into one record per CDR3 protein. The sample lists approximately 100,000 distinct CDR3 sequences, 36% occurring once. The sample was naive CD8+ T cells from blood, with Jurkat cell RNA spiked in. Subset described: FACS-sorted CD8+CD4-CCR7+CD45RA+ naive T cells. The origin of the receptors is a human donor in good health. Some libraries in this study had Jurkat cell RNA spiked in.

In regard to this clonotype: A much larger clonotype is one base distant, so this may be a read error. This chain links TRBV3-2 with TRBJ2-2; TRBD1, the table's D call, lacks a check against the DNA. TRBV3-2 is a pseudogene locus. The CDR3 runs to 13 residues. CDR3 protein: CASRGGGTGEPFF. In nucleotides, the CDR3 is TGTGCCAGCAGAGGAGGGGGGACCGGGGAGCCGTTTTTT.

The V gene is TRBV7-2, the J gene TRBJ2-1; 8 positions agree with TRBD2. CDR3 length equals 14 residues. The junction had 7 bases not matched to a gene; V was cut back by 3 bases and J by 9 bases. The germline V gene encodes CDR1 SGHTA and CDR2 FQGNSA. This CDR3 is CASSFGGGTFEQFF. CDR3 bases: TGTGCCAGCAGCTTCGGGGGGGGGACTTTTGAGCAGTTCTTC.

This clonotype was picked up a small number of times. V gene TRBV6-5 combines with J gene TRBJ2-2; D possibly corresponds to TRBD2 (5 bases). The V and J ends lost 2 bases and 4 bases respectively, with 14 bases between them. The CDR3 has 16 amino acids. From germline, CDR1 is MNHEY and CDR2 SVGAGI. The CDR3 coding sequence is TGTGCCAGCAGTTACCTGGCGGGTAGACTCACCGGGGAGCTGTTTTTT. Translated, it gives CASSYLAGRLTGELFF.

This clonotype turned up a few times. The V and J genes are TRBV2 and TRBJ2-7; 11 positions match TRBD2. The CDR3 contains 15 residues. Trimming at V came to 4 bases and at J to 1 base, leaving 3 bases not matched to a gene. CDR1 and CDR2 from the germline V gene are SNHLY and FYNNEI. In DNA, the CDR3 is TGTGCCAGCAGTGTACTAGCGGGGGAATCCTACGAGCAGTACTTC. The encoded protein is CASSVLAGESYEQYF.

There are a few counts of this clonotype. The chain carries TRBV7-8 and TRBJ2-3; 7 bases align to TRBD1. Per the germline V gene, CDR1 is SGHVS and CDR2 is FQNEAQ. The CDR3 spans 16 residues. J was trimmed by 2 bases and V by 5 bases; bases with no gene match: 10. The CDR3 spells CASSLVQGIPTDTQYF. The CDR3 DNA sequence: TGTGCCAGCAGCCTAGTACAGGGGATTCCCACAGATACGCAGTATTTT.

Details on this clonotype: A much more abundant neighbour one base away suggests this may be a read error. The chain recombines TRBV28 with TRBJ2-7, with D uncertain. This CDR3 region has 13 residues. Per germline, CDR1 MDHEN and CDR2 SYDVKM. The CDR3 here is CASSFQYSYVQYF. The DNA of the CDR3 is TGTGCCAGCAGTTTCCAGTACTCCTACGTGCAGTACTTC.

This clonotype was found a few times. V usage is TRBV6-2 or TRBV6-3 and J usage is TRBJ1-1; 7 positions match TRBD1. Germline trimming cut 5 bases from V and 5 bases from J; bases unmatched to any gene: 5. This CDR3 has 13 residues. The germline CDR1 and CDR2 sequences are MNHEY and SVGEGT. The CDR3 region has the DNA TGTGCCAGCAGTCCGACAGGGTGGACTGAAGCTTTCTTT. Translating it yields CASSPTGWTEAFF.

This clonotype has just a few counts. This rearrangement joins TRBV4-2 to TRBJ2-3, with 7 bases fitting TRBD1. Germline V gene sequence: CDR1 LGHNA, CDR2 YNFKEQ. The CDR3 is 16 residues long. The trim removed 2 bases at V and 2 bases at J, leaving 7 bases unmatched. DNA of the CDR3: TGTGCCAGCAGCCAAAAACCCACAGGGGTCACAGATACGCAGTATTTT. Its protein is CASSQKPTGVTDTQYF.

This clonotype was seen a handful of times. The rearrangement links TRBV10-3 to TRBJ1-1; tentative D call: TRBD1 (6 bases). Trimming removed 8 bases at V and 1 base at J, with 14 bases between. The CDR3 is made up of 14 amino acids. The V gene's germline CDR1 is ENHRY and CDR2 SYGVKD. The CDR3 is CAIWAGDQNTEAFF. CDR3 DNA sequence: TGTGCCATCTGGGCAGGGGACCAGAACACTGAAGCTTTCTTT.

Comment on this clonotype: Being one base from a much bigger clone, this may be a read error. The chain employs TRBV28 and TRBJ1-5, with a tentative D call TRBD1 (6 bases). The germline V gene has CDR1 MDHEN and CDR2 SYDVKM. The CDR3 is made up of 16 amino acids. The ends were cut back, 5 bases at V and 5 bases at J, with 19 bases in the middle. The CDR3 bases are TGTGCCAGCAGTCGTACGTTGGCCAGGGGTGATCAGCCCCAGCATTTT. This sequence encodes CASSRTLARGDQPQHF.

This clonotype came up a few times. The gene calls are TRBV29-1 and TRBJ2-1, with 8 bases fitting TRBD2. CDR3 size: 15 residues. Trimming took 4 bases from V and 1 from J; bases not matched to a gene: 6. Germline CDR1 reads SQVTM; CDR2 reads ANQGSEA. For the CDR3, the DNA is TGCAGCGTTGTCCAGCGGGAGTTGTCCTACAATGAGCAGTTCTTC. Its protein product is CSVVQRELSYNEQFF.

The chain employs TRBV5-1 and TRBJ2-3, with D perhaps matching TRBD1 (5 bases). Trimming left V 1 base short and J 6 bases short, with 12 bases between. The CDR3 loop spans 14 amino acids. Germline loops: CDR1 SGHRS, CDR2 YFSETQ. CDR3 DNA sequence: TGCGCCAGCAGCTTGCACAGGTCCGGGGATACGCAGTATTTT. The encoded protein is CASSLHRSGDTQYF. Variable domain in full (rest from reference TRBV5-1 and TRBJ2-3): KAGVTQTPRYLIKTRGQQVTLSCSPISGHRSVSWYQQTPGQGLQFLFEYFSETQRNKGNFPGRFSGRQFSNSRSEMNVSTLELGDSALYLCASSLHRSGDTQYFGPGTRLTVL.

This clonotype was counted a few times. The chain uses TRBV10-3 and TRBJ1-2, with TRBD1 matching over 9 bases. This CDR3 has 15 amino acids. V was pared by 5 bases and J by 6 bases, with 10 bases of the junction left unmatched. Germline CDR1 and CDR2: ENHRY and SYGVKD. The CDR3 loop is CAISNLDRGKDGYTF. The CDR3 nucleotides are TGTGCCATCAGTAACCTGGACAGGGGAAAGGATGGCTACACCTTC.

On this clonotype itself: An end of the junction does not agree with germline; a read error may underlie this. The V and J genes are TRBV19 and TRBJ2-7; 12 bases match TRBD2. Germline CDR1 and CDR2: LNHDA and SQIVND (reference sequence). The length of the CDR3 is 14 residues. The CDR3 bases are TGTGCCTGTAGTAAGACTAGCGGGAGCTACGAGCAGTACTTC. It yields the protein CACSKTSGSYEQYF.

The chain has TRBV10-3 and TRBJ2-3; 7 bases fit TRBD1. Germline CDR1 is ENHRY and CDR2 is SYGVKD. Losses at the gene ends were 8 bases for V and 1 base for J; bases not matched to a gene: 12. This CDR3 comprises 16 residues. The CDR3, as DNA: TGTGCCATCTCTATCGGACAGGTCCTTGGCACAGATACGCAGTATTTT. This codes for CAISIGQVLGTDTQYF.

The table lists this clonotype with many counts. The V gene is TRBV12-3 or TRBV12-4, the J gene TRBJ2-3; the D is unclear. The CDR3 sequence is 11 residues long. Between the trimmed V and J ends, which lost 6 bases and 5 bases, there was a span of 6 bases. This CDR3 reads CASSSGDTQYF. The CDR3 bases are TGTGCCAGCAGCTCGGGAGATACGCAGTATTTT.

This clonotype was detected ten times or more. This chain uses TRBV7-9 with TRBJ1-5; D not resolved. The germline V gene encodes CDR1 SEHNR and CDR2 FQNEAQ (reference sequence). The CDR3 contains 14 residues. V lost 5 bases and J lost 0, with 8 bases in between. The DNA for the CDR3 is TGTGCCAGCAGCGAGGGATATAGCAATCAGCCCCAGCATTTT. This sequence encodes CASSEGYSNQPQHF. Using reference TRBV7-9 and TRBJ1-5 for the parts outside the CDR3, the full variable domain is DTGVSQNPRHKITKRGQNVTFRCDPISEHNRLYWYRQTLGQGPEFLTYFQNEAQLEKSRLLSDRFSAERPKGSFSTLEIQRTEQGDSAMYLCASSEGYSNQPQHFGDGTRLSIL.

There are a few counts of this clonotype. The chain recombines TRBV6-2 or TRBV6-3 with TRBJ1-5; 9 bases fit TRBD1. The CDR3 extends over 15 amino acids. From germline, CDR1 is MNHEY and CDR2 SVGEGT. The trim removed 2 bases at V and 5 bases at J, leaving 4 bases unmatched. The CDR3 nucleotides are TGTGCCAGCAGTTACGGGTACAGGGGGCATCAGCCCCAGCATTTT. Its translation is CASSYGYRGHQPQHF.

A word on this clonotype: A much larger clone differs by one base, so this may be a read error. This chain connects TRBV19 to TRBJ2-3, with D possibly matching TRBD1 (6 bases). The CDR3 is 15 amino acids. Per the germline V gene, CDR1 is LNHDA and CDR2 is SQIVND (reference sequence). The chain's CDR3 is CASSPWDTSTDKQYF. The CDR3 nucleotides read TGTGCCAGTAGTCCGTGGGACACCAGCACAGATAAGCAGTATTTT.